A single sample is the source of the 28 T cell receptor beta chains below, sequenced in a study of OX40 agonist ivuxolimab in advanced cancers. Assay: immunoSEQ multiplex PCR; the TCRdb copy retains only in-frame clones and omits some. The table lists approximately 6,600 clones, 84% of them singletons. Sample: CD4+ or CD8+ T cells sorted from blood, taken in a trial of the OX40 agonist ivuxolimab. All receptors derive from an adult with an advanced solid tumor such as melanoma, head and neck, liver or kidney cancer.

V is TRBV28 and J is TRBJ2-7; D unclear. Trimming removed 6 bases at V and 0 bases at J, with 12 bases between. The CDR3 consists of 14 residues. The germline CDR1 and CDR2 sequences are MDHEN and SYDVKM. CDR3 in DNA: TGTGCCAGCAGATTGGAATTGAGCTCCTACGAGCAGTACTTC. It encodes CASRLELSSYEQYF.

By sample fraction, this clone is large. The chain links TRBV5-8 to TRBJ1-5; 7 bases align to TRBD1. The germline gives CDR1 SGHTS, CDR2 YDEGEE. The CDR3 has 15 amino acids. After removal of 4 bases from V and 0 bases from J, the junction contained 4 bases not matched to a gene. CDR3 loop: CASSIQGYSNQPQHF. In DNA form, the CDR3 reads TGTGCCAGCAGCATACAGGGGTATAGCAATCAGCCCCAGCATTTT.

This chain uses TRBV11-2 with TRBJ2-7; possibly TRBD1 for D (5 bases). CDR1 and CDR2 (germline): SGHAT, FQNNGV. The CDR3 is made up of 15 amino acids. The V end lost 2 bases, the J end lost 7 bases, and 18 bases lay between the germline ends. The CDR3 DNA is TGTGCCAGCAGCTTAAACTGGGGCCTCACGGTAGAGCAGTACTTC. Amino acid sequence: CASSLNWGLTVEQYF.

The genes are TRBV27 and TRBJ1-1; D might be TRBD1 (5 bases). CDR1 is MNHEY, CDR2 SMNVEV, per germline (reference sequence). This CDR3 is built from 14 residues. V was trimmed by 3 bases and J by 10 bases, leaving 18 bases between them. As DNA, the CDR3 is TGTGCCAGCAGTTTTGGGACTAACCTTCTGGGAGCTTTCTTT. This sequence encodes CASSFGTNLLGAFF.

The chain is built from TRBV14 and TRBJ2-7; no definite D call. This CDR3 spans 13 amino acids. Germline V gene lookup returns CDR1 SGHDN and CDR2 FVKESK. Between the trimmed V and J ends, which lost 0 bases and 4 bases, there was a span of 7 bases. CDR3 sequence reads: CASSQDDGYEQYF. In nucleotides, the CDR3 is TGTGCCAGCAGCCAAGATGATGGGTACGAGCAGTACTTC.

This rearrangement joins TRBV19 to TRBJ2-7; 9 bases map to TRBD2. This CDR3 contains 17 residues. After removal of 3 bases from V and 3 bases from J, the junction contained 12 bases not matched to a gene. Germline values: CDR1 LNHDA, CDR2 SQIVND (reference sequence). The CDR3 protein is CASSITPRTSAFYEQYF. Here the CDR3 DNA reads TGTGCCAGTAGTATTACCCCCCGGACTAGCGCCTTCTACGAGCAGTACTTC.

This clone was picked up one time. The rearrangement joins TRBV10-1 to TRBJ2-7; 9 nucleotides align to TRBD2. CDR3 length equals 13 residues. Germline CDR1 is WNHNN and CDR2 is SYGVQD (reference sequence). The V segment lost 5 bases and the J segment 7 bases; nucleotides outside the gene matches: 6. The CDR3 protein is CASSPGLANEQYF. In nucleotides, the CDR3 is TGCGCCAGCAGTCCGGGACTAGCAAATGAGCAGTACTTC.

The rearrangement joins TRBV28 to TRBJ2-7, with TRBD2 matching over 11 bases. The CDR3 extends over 16 amino acids. Germline V lookup: CDR1 MDHEN, CDR2 SYDVKM. Losses at the gene ends were 6 bases for V and 3 bases for J; bases not matched to a gene: 10. CDR3 in amino acids: CASSSSLAGALYEQYF. CDR3 bases: TGTGCCAGCAGCTCCTCACTAGCGGGAGCGCTCTACGAGCAGTACTTC.

The chain uses TRBV27 and TRBJ1-1; tentatively, D is TRBD1 (6 bases). The CDR3 is made up of 15 amino acids. Germline-derived CDR1 and CDR2 are MNHEY and SMNVEV (reference sequence). Trimming stripped 3 bases from V and 1 base from J, with 12 bases between. DNA of the CDR3: TGTGCCAGCAGTTTCGGGGGGCGAGAGAACACTGAAGCTTTCTTT. It translates to CASSFGGRENTEAFF.

The chain joins TRBV19 to TRBJ2-1, with 9 positions matching TRBD2. Trimming removed 0 bases from V and 9 bases from J; junction bases left unmatched: 12. In germline, CDR1 is LNHDA, CDR2 SQIVND (reference sequence). The CDR3 consists of 17 residues. The CDR3 reads CASSIDPPGLAAGEQFF. CDR3 DNA sequence: TGTGCCAGTAGTATAGATCCCCCGGGACTAGCAGCGGGTGAGCAGTTCTTC.

This clone was recorded once. The chain is built from TRBV7-9 and TRBJ1-2; the D gene is possibly TRBD1 (6 bases). Germline loops: CDR1 SEHNR, CDR2 FQNEAQ (reference sequence). V lost 5 bases and J lost 9, with 28 bases in between. The CDR3 sequence is 17 residues long. The CDR3 spells CASSVTGTYEGTQSYTF. The CDR3, as DNA: TGTGCCAGCAGCGTTACCGGGACATACGAAGGAACACAAAGCTACACCTTC.

The chain combines TRBV9 with TRBJ2-1, with D tentatively TRBD1 (5 bases). V was trimmed by 0 bases and J by 8 bases, leaving 12 bases between them. The V gene's germline CDR1 is SGDLS and CDR2 YYNGEE. The CDR3 totals 14 residues. The CDR3 region is CASSVGRAQDEQFF. The CDR3 DNA follows: TGTGCCAGCAGCGTAGGCAGGGCTCAGGATGAGCAGTTCTTC.

The rearrangement uses TRBV11-2 and TRBJ2-3; unclear D gene. The germline V and J ends were trimmed by 1 base and 3 bases, with 14 bases remaining between them. Germline CDR1 SGHAT, CDR2 FQNNGV. The CDR3 covers 16 residues. For the CDR3, the DNA is TGTGCCAGCAGCTTAGGGTGGCAGGTTCGAACAGATACGCAGTATTTT. Amino acid sequence: CASSLGWQVRTDTQYF. The whole variable domain, remainder taken from reference TRBV11-2 and TRBJ2-3, is EAGVAQSPRYKIIEKRQSVAFWCNPISGHATLYWYQQILGQGPKLLIQFQNNGVVDDSQLPKDRFSAERLKGVDSTLKIQPAKLEDSAVYLCASSLGWQVRTDTQYFGPGTRLTVL.

The chain has TRBV7-3 and TRBJ2-3; 10 bases agree with TRBD1. V shed 5 bases and J 2 bases; nucleotides not matched to a gene: 4. The CDR3 is 15 residues long. The V gene's germline CDR1 is SGHTA and CDR2 FQGTGA. CDR3 in amino acids: CASSRDRGNTDTQYF. CDR3 sequence (DNA): TGTGCCAGCAGCCGGGACAGGGGAAACACAGATACGCAGTATTTT.

The gene calls are TRBV18 and TRBJ2-3; D is uncertain. The length of the CDR3 is 14 residues. CDR1 and CDR2 from the germline V gene are KGHSH and LQKENI. Between the trimmed V and J ends, which lost 3 bases and 3 bases, there was a span of 10 bases. The CDR3 DNA follows: TGTGCCAGCTCACCCAGCTCAGCTACAGATACGCAGTATTTT. This encodes CASSPSSATDTQYF.

The chain uses TRBV6-5 and TRBJ1-1; weak D call: TRBD1 (5 bases). The CDR3 consists of 15 residues. The V gene's germline CDR1 is MNHEY and CDR2 SVGAGI. Trimming removed 0 bases at V and 1 base at J, with 9 bases between. The CDR3 nucleotides are TGTGCCAGCAGTTACTCGGTAACAGGGAACACTGAAGCTTTCTTT. Translation gives CASSYSVTGNTEAFF.

V and J are TRBV6-5 and TRBJ2-7; 8 positions match TRBD1. The trim removed 4 bases at V and 4 bases at J, leaving 3 bases unmatched. The CDR3 consists of 13 residues. Germline V gene sequence: CDR1 MNHEY, CDR2 SVGAGI. CDR3 coding DNA: TGTGCCAGCAGTTTTCAGGGGGCATACGAGCAGTACTTC. Encoded protein: CASSFQGAYEQYF.

The CDR3 DNA is TGTGCCAGCAGTGAAGGACTAGCGGGAGGAGCAGATACGCAGTATTTT. It translates to CASSEGLAGGADTQYF. V is TRBV2 and J is TRBJ2-3, with TRBD2 matching over 13 bases. The CDR3 covers 16 residues. The V and J ends lost 1 base and 4 bases, in that order; junction bases with no gene match: 2. CDR1 and CDR2 from the germline V gene are SNHLY and FYNNEI.

V is TRBV9 and J is TRBJ2-6; TRBD1 is a possible D gene (6 bases). Trimming took off 1 base at V and 4 bases at J, with 18 bases between the two ends. This CDR3 spans 18 amino acids. Germline lookup yields CDR1 SGDLS and CDR2 YYNGEE. This CDR3 is CASSVNLAQGAGANVLTF. CDR3 DNA: TGTGCCAGCAGCGTAAACCTCGCACAGGGTGCCGGGGCCAACGTCCTGACTTTC.

CDR3 nucleotides: TGTGCCAGCAGTTCGGACAGGGAGAGCTCCTATAATTCACCCCTCCACTTT. Translating it yields CASSSDRESSYNSPLHF. The V gene is TRBV28, the J gene TRBJ1-6; 8 bases match TRBD1. This CDR3 region has 17 residues. CDR1 is MDHEN, CDR2 SYDVKM, per germline. Trimming cost V 4 bases and J 0 bases; bases outside gene matches: 5.

In its sample, this clone was seen a few times. The CDR3 sequence: CASSEQSSYNEQFF. CDR3 DNA sequence: TGTGCCAGCAGTGAACAGAGCTCCTACAATGAGCAGTTCTTC. This sequence joins TRBV2 and TRBJ2-1; D remains unclear. The CDR3 totals 14 residues. Trimming stripped 2 bases from V and 0 bases from J, with 5 bases between. Germline lookup yields CDR1 SNHLY and CDR2 FYNNEI.

By sample fraction, this clone is large (0.1 to 1%). The chain employs TRBV9 and TRBJ1-2; 9 bases line up with TRBD1. V dropped 4 bases and J dropped 4; count of bases not matched to a gene: 5. Germline CDR1 and CDR2: SGDLS and YYNGEE. The CDR3 contains 14 residues. As DNA, the CDR3 is TGTGCCAGCAGCACAACAGGGGGCAGCTATGGCTACACCTTC. It encodes CASSTTGGSYGYTF.

V and J are TRBV4-1 and TRBJ1-2; no firm D call. Per the germline V gene, CDR1 is MGHRA and CDR2 is YSYEKL. This CDR3 has 12 residues. Trimming left V 0 bases short and J 9 bases short, with 8 bases between. The CDR3 loop is CASSQERSSYTF. CDR3 nucleotides: TGCGCCAGCAGCCAAGAGCGCAGCAGCTACACCTTC.

The rearrangement uses TRBV6-4 and TRBJ2-3; tentative D call: TRBD2 (5 bases). The CDR3 runs to 11 residues. Between the trimmed V and J ends, which lost 0 bases and 11 bases, there was a span of 6 bases. Looked up from germline, CDR1 is MRHNA and CDR2 is SNTAGT. Here the CDR3 reads CASSDSRVQYF. For the CDR3, the DNA is TGTGCCAGCAGTGACTCGAGGGTGCAGTATTTT.

V is TRBV7-6 and J is TRBJ2-1; 11 nucleotides agree with TRBD2. Trimming cost V 1 base and J 7 bases; bases outside gene matches: 3. Per germline, CDR1 SGHVS and CDR2 FNYEAQ. The CDR3 extends over 15 amino acids. The CDR3 DNA is TGTGCCAGCAGCTTAGGGACTAGCGGGTTAAATGAGCAGTTCTTC. It codes for CASSLGTSGLNEQFF.

The chain links TRBV5-1 to TRBJ2-1; 9 nucleotides align to TRBD1. CDR1 and CDR2 (germline): SGHRS, YFSETQ. This CDR3 has 16 residues. V dropped 4 bases and J dropped 4; count of bases not matched to a gene: 9. The CDR3 here is CASSPRTGERYNEQFF. The CDR3 DNA sequence: TGCGCCAGCAGCCCCAGGACAGGGGAGCGGTACAATGAGCAGTTCTTC.

The rearrangement links TRBV7-9 to TRBJ2-5, with 7 bases that match TRBD2. The CDR3 totals 16 residues. Germline V lookup: CDR1 SEHNR, CDR2 FQNEAQ (reference sequence). J lost 5 bases, V lost 5 bases, and 14 bases had no gene match. The CDR3 region is CASSPIASGFEETQYF. The CDR3 DNA reads as TGTGCCAGCAGCCCCATTGCTAGCGGTTTCGAGGAGACCCAGTACTTC.

The chain joins TRBV7-8 to TRBJ2-6; D remains unclear. The CDR3 is made up of 15 amino acids. V lost 1 base and J 0 bases, leaving 4 bases between the germline ends. Germline CDR1 and CDR2: SGHVS and FQNEAQ. The CDR3: CASSLGISGANVLTF. The CDR3 DNA follows: TGTGCCAGCAGCTTAGGTATCTCTGGGGCCAACGTCCTGACTTTC. The full variable domain, completed using reference TRBV7-8 and TRBJ2-6, is GAGVSQSPRYKVAKRGQDVALRCDPISGHVSLFWYQQALGQGPEFLTYFQNEAQLDKSGLPSDRFFAERPEGSVSTLKIQRTQQEDSAVYLCASSLGISGANVLTFGAGSRLTVL.